The present T cell receptor beta chain was sequenced within a study of cytomegalovirus exposure and HLA in healthy donors. Study details: Prior work identified around 120 million unique TCR beta sequences in approximately 180 million T cells. HLA-typed donors were the source of about 85 million unique TCRs, which an early data release held.

The PCR was carried out with 60 Vbeta primers and 13 Jbeta primers. TCRdb's copy holds only in-frame clones and misses some; the assay was immunoSEQ multiplex PCR. The data show 130,000 or so clones, 82% seen once. Germline values: CDR1 SGHRS, CDR2 YFSETQ. Trimming shortened V by 0 bases and J by 8 bases, and 17 bases separated the two germline ends. The CDR3 length is 16 residues. General observations from the study: In a later analysis, DRB1 alleles had the most associated TCRs; HLA-C alleles the fewest. With further analysis later on, most CMV-associated TCR beta chains appeared HLA-restricted.

Concerning this clone itself: Its antigen is unknown.

The sequencing input was PBMCs. The rearrangement uses TRBV5-1 and TRBJ1-4; possibly TRBD1 for D (6 bases). The sequence was collected from a man younger than 35 in good health and CMV-seropositive. CDR3 nucleotides: TGCGCCAGCAGCTTGGGCCTACAGGGTTGGGAGGAAAAACTGTTTTTT. Translated: CASSLGLQGWEEKLFF.